This entry describes one T cell receptor beta chain. What it recognizes is unknown. The record originates from a study of cytomegalovirus exposure and HLA in healthy donors. Profiling relied on immunoSEQ multiplex PCR, and the TCRdb table lists in-frame clones only, not all of them. The sample records hundreds of thousands of clones, roughly 88% being singletons. The CDR3 totals 14 residues. Trimming removed 5 bases from V and 0 bases from J, with 10 bases in between. CDR1 is MNHEY and CDR2 is SMNVEV in the germline V gene (reference sequence). Findings and limits, study-wide: The dataset shows that most TCR sequences were rare, while some public TCRs occurred in many donors.

The J gene is TRBJ2-5, the V gene TRBV27, with no clear D. The source material was PBMCs. The sequence derives from a woman aged 25 to 39 in good health and CMV-seronegative. Here the CDR3 reads CASSRRLYQETQYF. CDR3 DNA sequence: TGTGCCAGCAGTCGACGATTGTACCAAGAGACCCAGTACTTC.